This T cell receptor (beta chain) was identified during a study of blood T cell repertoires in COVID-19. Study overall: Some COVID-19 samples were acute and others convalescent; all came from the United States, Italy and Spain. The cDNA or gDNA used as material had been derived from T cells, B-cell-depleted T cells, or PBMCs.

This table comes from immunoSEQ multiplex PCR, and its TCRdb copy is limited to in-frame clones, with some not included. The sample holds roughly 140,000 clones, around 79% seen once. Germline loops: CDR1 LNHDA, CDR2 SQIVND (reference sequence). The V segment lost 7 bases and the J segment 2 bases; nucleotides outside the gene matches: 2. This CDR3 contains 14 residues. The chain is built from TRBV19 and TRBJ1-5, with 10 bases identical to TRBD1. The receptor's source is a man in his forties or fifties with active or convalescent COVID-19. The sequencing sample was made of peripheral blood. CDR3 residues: CASTGTGGNQPQHF. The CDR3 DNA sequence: TGTGCCAGTACCGGGACAGGGGGCAATCAGCCCCAGCATTTT. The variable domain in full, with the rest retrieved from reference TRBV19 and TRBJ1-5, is DGGITQSPKYLFRKEGQNVTLSCEQNLNHDAMYWYRQDPGQGLRLIYYSQIVNDFQKGDIAEGYSVSREKKESFPLTVTSAQKNPTAFYLCASTGTGGNQPQHFGDGTRLSIL.